The present T cell receptor (beta chain) was sequenced within a study of blood T cell repertoires in COVID-19. Study in general: From the United States, Italy and Spain came samples of acute and convalescent COVID-19. Nucleic acid was either cDNA or gDNA, and it came from T cells, B-cell-depleted T cells, or PBMCs.

It was during active infection that Seattle patients were enrolled and then longitudinally followed. Per the original methods: Estimation of nucleated cell counts relied on the amplification of reference gene primers. Measured with immunoSEQ multiplex PCR; TCRdb has only the in-frame clones, and not every one. D and trimming come from the DNA, and the V and J calls and clone size come from that table. The sample holds about 180,000 clones, under 85% seen once. CDR1 is MNHEY and CDR2 is SVGEGT in the germline V gene. V shed 0 bases and J shed 7 bases, with 13 bases lying between them. The CDR3 covers 15 residues.

This chain links TRBV6-2 or TRBV6-3 with TRBJ2-1, with D tentatively TRBD2 (6 bases). Sequenced material: peripheral blood. This clonotype was sampled from a woman in her seventies with COVID-19, enrolled during active disease. The DNA for the CDR3 is TGTGCCAGCAGTTACTCACGCGGGATAGGGAATGAGCAGTTCTTC. This translates into CASSYSRGIGNEQFF.